This TCR beta chain was identified in a study of spatial heterogeneity in lung cancer. Study as a whole: Averaged across combinations, each unique TCR and UMI pairing appeared more than ten times in raw reads, which were uncorrected. Study-wide points: Among blood samples, ubiquitous expanded tumor TCRs appeared more at resection than at follow-up.

This clonotype was seen ten or more times. Antigen specificity is unknown. TCRdb independently ran MiXCR on the 5' RACE reads; one entry per CDR3 protein. The table records roughly 13,000 distinct CDR3 sequences, 3.8% of them present only once. The V and J ends lost 0 bases and 4 bases respectively, with 8 bases between them. The length of the CDR3 is 13 residues. Germline CDR1 reads DFQATT; CDR2 reads SNEGSKA (reference sequence). Time point described: sample taken at primary tumor resection. This chain connects TRBV20-1 to TRBJ2-3; D gene uncertain. The clonotype originates from a male donor with early-stage non-small cell lung cancer. The sequences come from PBMCs, collected at surgery. The DNA of the CDR3 is TGCAGTGCTAGAGAGGCCGCCGCAGATACGCAGTATTTT. Translation gives CSAREAAADTQYF.